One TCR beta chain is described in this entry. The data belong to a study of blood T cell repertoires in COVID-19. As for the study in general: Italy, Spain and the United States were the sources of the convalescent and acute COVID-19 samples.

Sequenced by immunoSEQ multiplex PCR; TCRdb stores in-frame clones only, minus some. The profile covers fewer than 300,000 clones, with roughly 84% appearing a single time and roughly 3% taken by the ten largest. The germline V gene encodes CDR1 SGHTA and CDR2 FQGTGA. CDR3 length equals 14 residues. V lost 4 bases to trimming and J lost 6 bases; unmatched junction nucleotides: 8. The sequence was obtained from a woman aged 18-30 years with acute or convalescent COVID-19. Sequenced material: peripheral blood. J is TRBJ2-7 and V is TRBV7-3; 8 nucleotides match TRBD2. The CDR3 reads CASSSTSTSAEQYF. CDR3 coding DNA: TGTGCCAGCAGCTCGACTTCGACTAGCGCCGAGCAGTACTTC.